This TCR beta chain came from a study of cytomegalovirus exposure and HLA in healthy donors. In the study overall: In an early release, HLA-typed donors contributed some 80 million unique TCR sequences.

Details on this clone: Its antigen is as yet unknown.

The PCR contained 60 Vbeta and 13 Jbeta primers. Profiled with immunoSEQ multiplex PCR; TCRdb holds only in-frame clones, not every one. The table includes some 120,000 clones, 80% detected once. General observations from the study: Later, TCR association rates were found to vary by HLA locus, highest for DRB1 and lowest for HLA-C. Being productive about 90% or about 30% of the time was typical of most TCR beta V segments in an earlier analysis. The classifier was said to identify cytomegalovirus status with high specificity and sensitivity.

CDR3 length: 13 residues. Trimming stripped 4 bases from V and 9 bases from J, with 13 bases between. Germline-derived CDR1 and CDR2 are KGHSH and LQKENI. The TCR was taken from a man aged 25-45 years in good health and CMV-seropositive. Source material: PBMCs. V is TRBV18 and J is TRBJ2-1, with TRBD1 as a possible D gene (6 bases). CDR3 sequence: CASSRQGPGEQFF. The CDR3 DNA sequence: TGTGCCAGCTCACGTCAGGGGCCCGGTGAGCAGTTCTTC. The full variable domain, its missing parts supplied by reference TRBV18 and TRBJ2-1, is NAGVMQNPRHLVRRRGQEARLRCSPMKGHSHVYWYRQLPEEGLKFMVYLQKENIIDESGMPKERFSAEFPKEGPSILRIQQVVRGDSAAYFCASSRQGPGEQFFGPGTRLTVL.